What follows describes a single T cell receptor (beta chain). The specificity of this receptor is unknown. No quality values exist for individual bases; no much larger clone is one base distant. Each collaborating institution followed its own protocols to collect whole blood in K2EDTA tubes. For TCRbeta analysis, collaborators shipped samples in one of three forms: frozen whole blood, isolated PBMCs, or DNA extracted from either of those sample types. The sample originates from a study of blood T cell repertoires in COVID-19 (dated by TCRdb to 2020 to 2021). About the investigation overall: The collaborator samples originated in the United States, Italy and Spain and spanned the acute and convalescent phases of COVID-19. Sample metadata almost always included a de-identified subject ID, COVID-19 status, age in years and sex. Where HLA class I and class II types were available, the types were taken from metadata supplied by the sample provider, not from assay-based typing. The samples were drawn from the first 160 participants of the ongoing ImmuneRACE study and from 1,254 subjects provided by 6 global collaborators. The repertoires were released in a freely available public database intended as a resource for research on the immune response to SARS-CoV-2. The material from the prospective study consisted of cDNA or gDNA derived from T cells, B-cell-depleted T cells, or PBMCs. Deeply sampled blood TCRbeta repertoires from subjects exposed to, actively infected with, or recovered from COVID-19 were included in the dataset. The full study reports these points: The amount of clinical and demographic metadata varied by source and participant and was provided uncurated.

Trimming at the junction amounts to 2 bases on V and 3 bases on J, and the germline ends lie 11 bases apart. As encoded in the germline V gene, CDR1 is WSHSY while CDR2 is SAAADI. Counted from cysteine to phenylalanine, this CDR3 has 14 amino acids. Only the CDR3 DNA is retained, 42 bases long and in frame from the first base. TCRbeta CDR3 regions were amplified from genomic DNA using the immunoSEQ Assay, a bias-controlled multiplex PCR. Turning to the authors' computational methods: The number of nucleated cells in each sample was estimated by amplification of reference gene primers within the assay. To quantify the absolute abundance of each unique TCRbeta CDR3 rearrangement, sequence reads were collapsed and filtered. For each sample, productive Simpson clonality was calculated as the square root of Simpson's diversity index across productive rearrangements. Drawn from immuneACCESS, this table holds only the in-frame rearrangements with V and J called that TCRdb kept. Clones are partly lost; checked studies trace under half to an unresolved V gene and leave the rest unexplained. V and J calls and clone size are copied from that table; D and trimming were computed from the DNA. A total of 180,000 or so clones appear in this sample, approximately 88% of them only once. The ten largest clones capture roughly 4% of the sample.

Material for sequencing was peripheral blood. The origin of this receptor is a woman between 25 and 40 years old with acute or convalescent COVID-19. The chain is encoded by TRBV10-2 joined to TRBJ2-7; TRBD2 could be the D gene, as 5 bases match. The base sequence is TGCGCCAGCAGTGAGAGCGGACGTCTCTACGAGCAGTACTTC. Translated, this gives CASSESGRLYEQYF.